Listed here are 5 T cell receptor beta chains from one sample, sequenced in a study of T-cell reconstitution after alpha-beta-depleted transplantation in children. Library preparation (for TCRbeta) was performed with unique molecular identifiers. TCRdb recomputed calls from the PCR reads with MiXCR, one row per CDR3 protein. In the table there are 490,000 or so distinct CDR3 sequences, under 15% of which are singletons. The sequencing used PBMCs from the stem cell graft donor, collected from the stem cell graft. These TCRs come from a human donor who donated a stem cell graft to a child with combined immunodeficiency.

In its sample, this clonotype was seen many times. The V and J genes are TRBV20-1 and TRBJ2-1; TRBD2 matches 7 bases. The V gene's germline CDR1 is DFQATT and CDR2 SNEGSKA (reference sequence). V trimming: 1 base; J trimming: 5 bases; junction bases outside the gene matches: 20. The CDR3 runs to 19 residues. This chain's CDR3 is CSARGYNPLWRENHNEQFF. The CDR3 coding sequence is TGCAGTGCTAGAGGATATAACCCCTTATGGCGGGAGAACCACAATGAGCAGTTCTTC.

This clonotype showed up just a few times. The chain is built from TRBV12-3 or TRBV12-4 and TRBJ2-7; 9 nucleotides agree with TRBD2. The V segment lost 5 bases and the J segment 3 bases; nucleotides outside the gene matches: 2. CDR3 length equals 13 residues. Here the CDR3 DNA reads TGTGCCAGCAGTCCAGCGGGGGGCTACGAGCAGTACTTC. Its translation is CASSPAGGYEQYF.

The rearrangement uses TRBV11-2 and TRBJ2-3, with 15 nucleotides matching TRBD2. Germline loops: CDR1 SGHAT, CDR2 FQNNGV. The CDR3 loop spans 17 amino acids. V shed 5 bases, J shed 3 bases, and the junction held 6 bases outside the gene matches. The CDR3 bases are TGTGCCAGCAGCAGGACTAGCGGGGGGGTAGGAACAGATACGCAGTATTTT. Protein: CASSRTSGGVGTDTQYF.

This clonotype has a handful of counts. The chain is built from TRBV29-1 and TRBJ2-3; tentative D call: TRBD2 (6 bases). V lost 4 bases and J lost 1, with 15 bases in between. CDR1 SQVTM and CDR2 ANQGSEA come from the germline V gene. The CDR3 is 15 amino acids. The CDR3 sequence is CSVVGSSEGTDTQYF. The CDR3 DNA reads TGCAGCGTTGTTGGGTCTAGCGAGGGCACAGATACGCAGTATTTT.

There are many counts of this clonotype. This chain joins TRBV7-3 and TRBJ2-1; D gene ambiguous. Germline assignment: CDR1 SGHTA and CDR2 FQGTGA. The CDR3 is 14 residues long. Trimming removed 5 bases at V and 1 base at J, with 9 bases between. CDR3 DNA: TGTGCCAGCAGCCCGCACAGTTCCTACAATGAGCAGTTCTTC. It is translated as CASSPHSSYNEQFF.